The 30 T cell receptor beta chains listed next were all sequenced from one sample in a study of CD8+ T cells in alopecia areata. RNA, once extracted, was reverse transcribed into cDNA for use as the sequencing template. Only in-frame clones appear in the TCRdb table, and some are missing; sequencing was by immunoSEQ multiplex PCR. The data show over 100,000 clones, about 47% seen once. Material: CD8+ T cells sorted from blood, obtained at week 0. These receptors were obtained from a human donor with alopecia areata.

The chain combines TRBV6-5 with TRBJ2-7, with D possibly matching TRBD2 (5 bases). The CDR3 spans 14 residues. V was pared by 0 bases and J by 2 bases, with 8 bases between. The germline V gene has CDR1 MNHEY and CDR2 SVGAGI. The DNA of the CDR3 is TGTGCCAGCAGTTACTCGGACGGGGCCTACGAGCAGTACTTC. Its translation: CASSYSDGAYEQYF.

The V call is TRBV5-6, the J call TRBJ2-5, with no clear D. The CDR3 length is 15 residues. Trimming shortened V by 0 bases and J by 5 bases, and 14 bases separated the two germline ends. Germline V gives CDR1 SGHDT, CDR2 YYEEEE. The CDR3 region is CASSLGRGVVETQYF. CDR3 nucleotides: TGTGCCAGCAGCTTGGGTCGAGGTGTGGTGGAGACCCAGTACTTC.

The chain combines TRBV7-6 with TRBJ2-7, with TRBD1 as a possible D gene (6 bases). V was pared by 7 bases and J by 4 bases, with 17 bases between. CDR3 length: 14 amino acids. Germline V gene data show CDR1 as SGHVS and CDR2 as FNYEAQ. CDR3 DNA: TGTGCCAGCAACCATGGGGGCAGGGAATACGAGCAGTACTTC. Protein: CASNHGGREYEQYF.

The chain combines TRBV30 with TRBJ2-7; D unclear. The V end lost 2 bases, the J end lost 4 bases, and 6 bases lay between the germline ends. Germline V gene lookup returns CDR1 GTSNPN and CDR2 SVGIG (reference sequence). This CDR3 region has 11 residues. This CDR3 reads CAWSSPYEQYF. CDR3 in DNA: TGTGCCTGGAGTTCTCCTTACGAGCAGTACTTC.

The chain carries TRBV4-3 and TRBJ2-6; D is unclear. The germline gives CDR1 LGHNA, CDR2 YSLEER. The CDR3 consists of 15 residues. Trimming removed 0 bases at V and 3 bases at J, with 6 bases between. This CDR3 reads CASSQDSYGANVLTF. CDR3 DNA: TGCGCCAGCAGCCAAGATTCGTATGGGGCCAACGTCCTGACTTTC.

This clone was picked up a small number of times. The V call is TRBV19, the J call TRBJ2-1, with TRBD1 identical over 8 bases. The CDR3 runs 16 residues. V lost 5 bases, J lost 3 bases, and 9 bases stayed unmatched. Germline loops: CDR1 LNHDA, CDR2 SQIVND (reference sequence). CDR3: CASSPTSGQVYNEQFF. The CDR3 coding sequence is TGTGCCAGTAGTCCCACCTCGGGACAGGTCTACAATGAGCAGTTCTTC.

The chain has TRBV7-9 and TRBJ1-5; D not resolved. Germline V gene data show CDR1 as SEHNR and CDR2 as FQNEAQ (reference sequence). V was shortened by 1 base and J by 7 bases, with 8 bases between the two germline ends. The CDR3 totals 13 residues. Written as DNA, the CDR3 is TGTGCCAGCAGCTTAGAGGGCGGCCAGCCCCAGCATTTT. As protein: CASSLEGGQPQHF. Combining the CDR3 with reference TRBV7-9 and TRBJ1-5 gives the whole variable domain DTGVSQNPRHKITKRGQNVTFRCDPISEHNRLYWYRQTLGQGPEFLTYFQNEAQLEKSRLLSDRFSAERPKGSFSTLEIQRTEQGDSAMYLCASSLEGGQPQHFGDGTRLSIL.

This clone has just a few counts. The genes are TRBV19 and TRBJ1-5; D is ambiguous. Looked up from germline, CDR1 is LNHDA and CDR2 is SQIVND (reference sequence). This CDR3 is built from 17 residues. Trimming took 5 bases from V and 0 from J, leaving 17 bases between them. The CDR3: CASSLGEAVYSNQPQHF. The CDR3 coding sequence is TGTGCCAGTAGTCTCGGGGAGGCCGTGTATAGCAATCAGCCCCAGCATTTT.

This clone occurred once. The J gene is TRBJ2-7, the V gene TRBV5-1; D is unclear. V lost 4 bases, J lost 2 bases, and 16 bases lay in between. CDR3 length: 15 residues. The V gene's germline CDR1 is SGHRS and CDR2 YFSETQ. The chain's CDR3 is CASSPWAADTYEQYF. CDR3 sequence (DNA): TGCGCCAGCAGCCCCTGGGCTGCTGACACCTACGAGCAGTACTTC.

The chain combines TRBV29-1 with TRBJ1-3; tentative D call: TRBD1 (5 bases). The CDR3 is 15 residues long. Trimming removed 6 bases from V and 0 bases from J, with 15 bases in between. In germline, CDR1 is SQVTM, CDR2 ANQGSEA. This CDR3 reads CSVRDRLSSGNTIYF. The CDR3 DNA reads as TGCAGCGTCCGGGACCGCTTGAGCTCTGGAAACACCATATATTTT. The whole variable domain, filled in from reference TRBV29-1 and TRBJ1-3, reads SAVISQKPSRDICQRGTSLTIQCQVDSQVTMMFWYRQQPGQSLTLIATANQGSEATYESGFVIDKFPISRPNLTFSTLTVSNMSPEDSSIYLCSVRDRLSSGNTIYFGEGSWLTVV.

There are a few counts of this clone. V usage is TRBV15 and J usage is TRBJ1-3; D unresolved. CDR1 is LNHNV, CDR2 YYDKDF, per germline (reference sequence). There are 12 residues in the CDR3. V was clipped by 0 bases and J by 4 bases, with 1 base between them. CDR3 in DNA: TGTGCCACCAGCAGAGAGGGAAACACCATATATTTT. Translated, it gives CATSREGNTIYF.

V is TRBV30 and J is TRBJ1-5; the match to TRBD1 covers 12 bases. The CDR3 is 17 amino acids. In germline, CDR1 is GTSNPN, CDR2 SVGIG (reference sequence). Trimming removed 3 bases from V and 1 base from J; junction bases left unmatched: 7. The CDR3 coding sequence is TGTGCCTGGAGCCGGGACAGGGGGCTTATCAGCAATCAGCCCCAGCATTTT. Translating it yields CAWSRDRGLISNQPQHF.

The chain carries TRBV10-3 and TRBJ1-1; a weak D match, TRBD1 (5 bases). CDR1 and CDR2 (germline): ENHRY, SYGVKD. The CDR3 consists of 16 residues. Between the trimmed V and J ends, which lost 0 bases and 0 bases, there was a span of 11 bases. The CDR3 sequence: CAISESGWGMNTEAFF. In DNA, the CDR3 is TGTGCCATCAGTGAGTCAGGGTGGGGGATGAACACTGAAGCTTTCTTT.

This clone was seen once. The V gene is TRBV5-1, the J gene TRBJ1-2, with 9 nucleotides matching TRBD1. The V segment lost 2 bases and the J segment 4 bases; nucleotides outside the gene matches: 9. The germline V gene has CDR1 SGHRS and CDR2 YFSETQ. This CDR3 has 16 amino acids. The CDR3 spells CASSFGTGLLGYGYTF. CDR3 nucleotide sequence: TGCGCCAGCAGCTTCGGGACAGGGTTGTTAGGCTATGGCTACACCTTC.

This clone was detected only once. The chain employs TRBV7-8 and TRBJ1-2; D remains ambiguous. V was cut by 5 bases and J by 2 bases, with 12 bases left in between. The germline CDR1 and CDR2 sequences are SGHVS and FQNEAQ. The CDR3 runs to 14 residues. Here the CDR3 reads CASSPQEANYGYTF. The DNA for the CDR3 is TGTGCCAGCAGCCCCCAAGAAGCCAACTATGGCTACACCTTC. Filled out from reference TRBV7-8 and TRBJ1-2, the complete variable domain reads GAGVSQSPRYKVAKRGQDVALRCDPISGHVSLFWYQQALGQGPEFLTYFQNEAQLDKSGLPSDRFFAERPEGSVSTLKIQRTQQEDSAVYLCASSPQEANYGYTFGSGTRLTVV.

Only one count was recorded for this clone. The CDR3 is CAWSHTDGYEQYF. CDR3 sequence (DNA): TGTGCCTGGAGTCACACTGACGGCTACGAGCAGTACTTC. The chain has TRBV30 and TRBJ2-7; D remains ambiguous. Trimming removed 2 bases from V and 3 bases from J, with 11 bases in between. The germline V gene has CDR1 GTSNPN and CDR2 SVGIG (reference sequence). The CDR3 totals 13 residues.

V usage is TRBV11-2 and J usage is TRBJ2-1; 7 bases align to TRBD2. The CDR3 extends over 15 amino acids. CDR1 SGHAT and CDR2 FQNNGV come from the germline V gene. V trimming: 1 base; J trimming: 4 bases; junction bases outside the gene matches: 4. Here the CDR3 reads CASSLVLSGYNEQFF. CDR3 bases: TGTGCCAGCAGCTTAGTCCTTAGCGGGTACAATGAGCAGTTCTTC.

This chain connects TRBV29-1 to TRBJ2-5; no definite D call. Trimming stripped 7 bases from V and 4 bases from J, with 10 bases between. Per the germline V gene, CDR1 is SQVTM and CDR2 is ANQGSEA. This CDR3 has 11 residues. CDR3 coding DNA: TGCAGCGAATTGGACGGAGAGACCCAGTACTTC. Its translation is CSELDGETQYF.

In its sample, this clone was seen a few times. This sequence joins TRBV4-2 and TRBJ2-3; D might be TRBD1 (6 bases). Germline CDR1 is LGHNA and CDR2 is YNFKEQ. The V gene lost 1 base and the J gene lost 2 bases, with 16 bases spanning the gap. The CDR3 extends over 17 amino acids. The CDR3 sequence: CASSQGETGFPTDTQYF. In DNA, the CDR3 is TGTGCCAGCAGCCAAGGCGAAACAGGGTTCCCCACAGATACGCAGTATTTT.

This clone turned up a few times. The chain has TRBV10-3 and TRBJ2-7; a possible D gene is TRBD2 (5 bases). From germline, CDR1 is ENHRY and CDR2 SYGVKD. The CDR3 is 13 amino acids. With 6 bases removed from V and 0 bases from J, the gap between germline ends came to 9 bases. Written as DNA, the CDR3 is TGTGCCATCAGACCCGGGGACTCCTACGAGCAGTACTTC. Its protein product is CAIRPGDSYEQYF.

This sequence joins TRBV29-1 and TRBJ1-1; D call uncertain. The CDR3 totals 12 residues. Per the germline V gene, CDR1 is SQVTM and CDR2 is ANQGSEA. V was shortened by 0 bases and J by 3 bases, with 5 bases between the two germline ends. CDR3 protein: CSVEDIDTEAFF. CDR3 DNA: TGCAGCGTTGAAGACATCGACACTGAAGCTTTCTTT.

The genes are TRBV6-1 and TRBJ2-7; the match to TRBD2 covers 8 bases. Trimming at V came to 3 bases and at J to 2 bases, leaving 6 bases not matched to a gene. Germline V lookup: CDR1 MNHNS, CDR2 SASEGT. The CDR3 loop spans 15 amino acids. The CDR3 loop is CASSESSGHPYEQYF. The CDR3 bases are TGTGCCAGCAGTGAGTCTAGCGGGCATCCCTACGAGCAGTACTTC.

The chain uses TRBV6-6 and TRBJ2-7; D unclear. Germline-derived CDR1 and CDR2 are MNHNY and SVGAGI (reference sequence). The CDR3 runs 13 residues. V was shortened by 5 bases and J by 0 bases, with 8 bases between the two germline ends. The CDR3 reads CASSLPSSYEQYF. As DNA, the CDR3 is TGTGCCAGCAGTCTTCCGAGCTCCTACGAGCAGTACTTC.

This rearrangement joins TRBV11-3 to TRBJ2-2, with unresolved D. V was cut by 1 base and J by 1 base, with 19 bases left in between. Per germline, CDR1 SGHNT and CDR2 YENEEA. The CDR3 has 19 amino acids. CDR3 amino acids: CASSLGGNVGQLNTGELFF. The CDR3 DNA follows: TGTGCCAGCAGCTTAGGTGGTAATGTCGGGCAGCTGAACACCGGGGAGCTGTTTTTT.

This clone was detected a few times. The V and J genes are TRBV5-4 and TRBJ1-3, with D tentatively TRBD1 (6 bases). This CDR3 spans 15 amino acids. Trimming stripped 4 bases from V and 4 bases from J, with 15 bases between. Germline CDR1 SGHNT, CDR2 YYREEE (reference sequence). CDR3 in amino acids: CASSGGRDGGNTIYF. In DNA, the CDR3 is TGTGCCAGCAGCGGGGGCAGGGACGGGGGAAACACCATATATTTT.

This clone has a count of ten or more. The genes are TRBV5-5 and TRBJ2-7; 8 bases agree with TRBD1. The CDR3 loop spans 16 amino acids. Per the germline V gene, CDR1 is SGHKS and CDR2 is YYEKEE (reference sequence). V was clipped by 0 bases and J by 3 bases; unmatched bases: 8. The CDR3 loop reads CASSLGQGTAFYEQYF. The CDR3 region has the DNA TGTGCCAGCAGCTTGGGACAGGGGACCGCCTTCTACGAGCAGTACTTC.

This clone was counted at least ten times. The chain combines TRBV23-1 with TRBJ2-5; D unresolved. Being an ORF, TRBV23-1 has a function that is uncertain. This CDR3 comprises 12 residues. Trimming pared 7 bases from V and 1 base from J, leaving 7 bases between. CDR3 amino acids: CASKLSQETQYF. CDR3 DNA: TGCGCCAGCAAACTCAGCCAAGAGACCCAGTACTTC.

The rearrangement uses TRBV30 and TRBJ2-6; 7 bases are a match to TRBD2. Trimming at V came to 2 bases and at J to 2 bases, leaving 6 bases not matched to a gene. The V gene's germline CDR1 is GTSNPN and CDR2 SVGIG (reference sequence). This CDR3 is built from 16 residues. CDR3 region: CAWSKAGTTGANVLTF. CDR3 coding DNA: TGTGCCTGGAGTAAGGCAGGGACTACTGGGGCCAACGTCCTGACTTTC.

This clone has just a few counts. The chain is built from TRBV7-9 and TRBJ2-1, with D tentatively TRBD1 or TRBD2 (5 bases each). This CDR3 has 13 residues. In germline, CDR1 is SEHNR, CDR2 FQNEAQ (reference sequence). The V and J ends lost 7 bases and 6 bases respectively, with 13 bases between them. This chain's CDR3 is CASIVGTLNEQFF. CDR3 coding DNA: TGTGCCAGCATCGTAGGGACCCTCAATGAGCAGTTCTTC.

V gene TRBV27 combines with J gene TRBJ2-7, with a weak D call TRBD2 (6 bases). Trimming took off 5 bases at V and 2 bases at J, with 19 bases between the two ends. CDR1 MNHEY and CDR2 SMNVEV come from the germline V gene (reference sequence). This CDR3 comprises 16 residues. This CDR3 reads CASSPSDGDSPYEQYF. CDR3 coding DNA: TGTGCCAGCAGTCCCAGCGACGGGGACTCGCCCTACGAGCAGTACTTC.